The sequence of this T cell receptor (beta chain) was determined in a study of OX40 agonist ivuxolimab in advanced cancers. This CDR3 is built from 15 residues. V was clipped by 5 bases and J by 4 bases; unmatched bases: 8. Germline-derived CDR1 and CDR2 are SGHTA and FQGNSA. Study-wide results and caveats: At 0.1-3.0 mg/kg, partial responders had clonal expansion among the lowest observed. Compared with CD4+, CD8+ T cells on average had more expanded clones. Also present in some nonresponders was a low level of normalized T-cell clonal expansion.

The assay was immunoSEQ multiplex PCR, and TCRdb's table has in-frame clones only and misses some. The table shows 100,000 or so clones, with around 85% occurring only once. Regarding this clone: Antigen specificity is unknown.

Source: CD4+ or CD8+ T cells sorted from blood, taken in a trial of the OX40 agonist ivuxolimab. This TCR came from an adult with an advanced solid tumor such as melanoma, head and neck, liver or kidney cancer. This chain links TRBV7-2 with TRBJ1-2, with TRBD1 matching over 9 bases. The CDR3 DNA sequence: TGTGCCAGCAGCACGGACAGGGGAGTATCCTATGGCTACACCTTC. It is translated as CASSTDRGVSYGYTF. Looking up the rest from reference TRBV7-2 and TRBJ1-2 gives the full variable domain: GAGVSQSPSNKVTEKGKDVELRCDPISGHTALYWYRQSLGQGLEFLIYFQGNSAPDKSGLPSDRFSAERTGGSVSTLTIQRTQQEDSAVYLCASSTDRGVSYGYTFGSGTRLTVV.